These 28 T cell receptor beta chains share one sample of origin, sequenced in a study of blood T cell repertoires in COVID-19. Only in-frame clones appear in the TCRdb table, and some are missing; sequencing was by immunoSEQ multiplex PCR. This table holds 140,000 to 150,000 clones, approximately 84% found once. The sample comprised peripheral blood. These receptors came from a woman aged 55 to 70 with acute or convalescent COVID-19.

This clone was counted many times. The rearrangement uses TRBV7-9 and TRBJ2-2; D is unresolved. V lost 4 bases, J lost 1 base, and 7 bases lay in between. Germline V gene lookup returns CDR1 SEHNR and CDR2 FQNEAQ (reference sequence). CDR3 size: 14 residues. The CDR3 DNA reads as TGTGCCAGCAGCTACACCTTGAACACCGGGGAGCTGTTTTTT. Protein sequence: CASSYTLNTGELFF.

This chain uses TRBV30 with TRBJ2-7; 9 nucleotides agree with TRBD1. The DNA end favors TRBJ2-1, so the J call may be wrong. The length of the CDR3 is 14 residues. CDR1 and CDR2 (germline): GTSNPN, SVGIG (reference sequence). DNA of the CDR3: TGTGCCTGGGCGACGGGACAGGGATACAATGAGCAGTTCTTC. It translates to CAWATGQGYNEQFF.

The gene calls are TRBV6-5 and TRBJ2-1; D remains unclear. Germline CDR1 reads MNHEY; CDR2 reads SVGAGI. The CDR3 length is 15 residues. With 2 bases removed from V and 4 bases from J, the gap between germline ends came to 12 bases. Here the CDR3 DNA reads TGTGCCAGCAGTTACGGGCTATCCTCTTACAATGAGCAGTTCTTC. As protein: CASSYGLSSYNEQFF.

The chain combines TRBV11-3 with TRBJ2-3; TRBD2 aligns across 7 bases. V lost 1 base, J lost 2 bases, and 15 bases stayed unmatched. The CDR3 spans 19 residues. The germline V gene has CDR1 SGHNT and CDR2 YENEEA. The CDR3 reads CASSLGTRLATESTDTQYF. CDR3 sequence (DNA): TGTGCCAGCAGCTTAGGAACCCGACTAGCAACCGAATCCACAGATACGCAGTATTTT.

This sequence joins TRBV6-6 and TRBJ2-3, with 7 bases fitting TRBD2. The CDR3 extends over 11 amino acids. V trimming: 5 bases; J trimming: 11 bases; junction bases outside the gene matches: 4. Germline V gene sequence: CDR1 MNHNY, CDR2 SVGAGI (reference sequence). The CDR3 protein is CASSRAGRQYF. CDR3 coding DNA: TGTGCCAGCAGTAGAGCGGGAAGGCAGTATTTT.

The V call is TRBV12-5, the J call TRBJ2-7; 7 nucleotides line up with TRBD1. The J segment lost 2 bases and the V segment lost 4 bases, leaving 2 bases of the junction unmatched. CDR1 is LGHNT, CDR2 FRNRAP, per germline. The CDR3 runs to 13 residues. The CDR3 is CASGSGQPYEQYF. For the CDR3, the DNA is TGTGCTAGTGGTTCGGGACAGCCCTACGAGCAGTACTTC.

The count of this clone is one. The chain recombines TRBV19 with TRBJ1-2; D call uncertain. CDR3 length: 15 residues. Trimming left V 3 bases short and J 3 bases short, with 14 bases between. CDR1 and CDR2 from the germline V gene are LNHDA and SQIVND (reference sequence). This chain's CDR3 is CASSIRRNRHYGYTF. DNA of the CDR3: TGTGCCAGTAGTATCCGAAGGAACAGACACTATGGCTACACCTTC.

The gene calls are TRBV30 and TRBJ2-7, with D hard to call. Trimming cost V 2 bases and J 0 bases, with 5 bases left between them. In germline, CDR1 is GTSNPN, CDR2 SVGIG (reference sequence). The CDR3 consists of 12 residues. CDR3 region: CAWSSSSYEQYF. Written as DNA, the CDR3 is TGTGCCTGGAGTTCGAGCTCCTACGAGCAGTACTTC.

The chain has TRBV7-8 and TRBJ2-7; 8 bases fit TRBD1. Germline loops: CDR1 SGHVS, CDR2 FQNEAQ. This CDR3 spans 14 amino acids. The V segment lost 4 bases and the J segment 1 base; nucleotides outside the gene matches: 3. As DNA, the CDR3 is TGTGCCAGCAGCTCCACAGGGGGTTCCTACGAGCAGTACTTC. It encodes CASSSTGGSYEQYF.

The chain combines TRBV6-5 with TRBJ2-7, with TRBD2 matching 11 bases. This CDR3 spans 16 amino acids. With 3 bases clipped from V and 5 bases from J, the junction kept 9 bases outside the gene matches. Germline V gene sequence: CDR1 MNHEY, CDR2 SVGAGI. The DNA for the CDR3 is TGTGCCAGCAGTTATTTATTAGCGGGAGGGCCGGACGAGCAGTACTTC. Its translation: CASSYLLAGGPDEQYF.

This clone has a handful of counts. This chain's CDR3 is CASSQLGQRTRSNQPQHF. CDR3 DNA: TGTGCCAGCAGCCAATTAGGGCAAAGGACAAGGAGCAATCAGCCCCAGCATTTT. V usage is TRBV16 and J usage is TRBJ1-5; tentative D call: TRBD1 (5 bases). V was pared by 1 base and J by 1 base, with 17 bases between. The CDR3 extends over 18 amino acids. Germline V gives CDR1 KGHSY, CDR2 FQNENV.

The chain has TRBV6-4 and TRBJ1-2; 8 positions agree with TRBD1. The junction had 2 bases not matched to a gene; V was cut back by 1 base and J by 7 bases. The CDR3 runs 13 residues. Germline V CDR1 and CDR2: MRHNA, SNTAGT. CDR3 sequence reads: CASSDLDRAGYTF. The CDR3 nucleotides read TGTGCCAGCAGTGACTTGGACAGGGCTGGCTACACCTTC.

The rearrangement uses TRBV10-3 and TRBJ1-2; 9 bases are a match to TRBD1. The CDR3 has 14 amino acids. The germline CDR1 and CDR2 sequences are ENHRY and SYGVKD. Germline trimming cut 11 bases from V and 7 bases from J; bases unmatched to any gene: 14. The CDR3 DNA follows: TGTGCCGCGTTGGGACAGGGCGGGAGTAGTGGCTACACCTTC. Protein sequence: CAALGQGGSSGYTF.

V usage is TRBV28 and J usage is TRBJ2-1; 7 bases fit TRBD1. This CDR3 is built from 14 residues. Germline-derived CDR1 and CDR2 are MDHEN and SYDVKM. The V and J ends lost 3 bases and 4 bases, in that order; junction bases with no gene match: 3. CDR3 DNA: TGTGCCAGCAGTTTGGAGACAGGGTACAATGAGCAGTTCTTC. This sequence encodes CASSLETGYNEQFF.

The rearrangement joins TRBV6-6 to TRBJ2-2, with TRBD1 matching over 7 bases. Germline V gene data show CDR1 as MNHNY and CDR2 as SVGAGI (reference sequence). The CDR3 length is 15 residues. V lost 5 bases, J lost 4 bases, and 7 bases stayed unmatched. The CDR3 DNA reads TGTGCCAGCAGTCCTCGGGACAGATCCACCGGGGAGCTGTTTTTT. Residues: CASSPRDRSTGELFF.

Only one count was recorded for this clone. The chain links TRBV19 to TRBJ2-3; 10 bases map to TRBD2. The CDR3 extends over 18 amino acids. Germline loops: CDR1 LNHDA, CDR2 SQIVND (reference sequence). V lost 0 bases, J lost 6 bases, and 12 bases stayed unmatched. The chain's CDR3 is CASSIEIAGGPPLDTQYF. CDR3 sequence (DNA): TGTGCCAGTAGTATAGAAATAGCGGGAGGCCCCCCCCTTGATACGCAGTATTTT.

Turning to this clone: Other DNA sequences from this sample encode an identical CDR3 as well. V usage is TRBV5-1 and J usage is TRBJ1-2, with TRBD1 identical over 7 bases. This CDR3 comprises 14 residues. Trimming cost V 0 bases and J 8 bases; bases outside gene matches: 7. Germline CDR1 SGHRS, CDR2 YFSETQ. CDR3 DNA: TGCGCCAGCAGCTTGGGACAGGGACTGGGGGGCTACACCTTC. This sequence encodes CASSLGQGLGGYTF.

This clone has only one observation. This chain links TRBV30 with TRBJ1-6; no definite D call. Trimming shortened V by 2 bases and J by 10 bases, and 9 bases separated the two germline ends. The length of the CDR3 is 12 residues. Germline V gives CDR1 GTSNPN, CDR2 SVGIG (reference sequence). CDR3 bases: TGTGCCTGGAGTTGGCGGAACTCACCCCTCCACTTT. Encoded protein: CAWSWRNSPLHF.

J is TRBJ1-6 and V is TRBV5-1; the D gene is possibly TRBD1 (5 bases). The CDR3 has 12 residues. CDR1 and CDR2 (germline): SGHRS, YFSETQ. Between the trimmed V and J ends, which lost 7 bases and 6 bases, there was a span of 8 bases. As DNA, the CDR3 is TGCGCCAGCGGAACAGGTAATTCACCCCTCCACTTT. Amino acid sequence: CASGTGNSPLHF.

V is TRBV6-5 and J is TRBJ2-7; TRBD1 agrees at 8 bases. Looked up from germline, CDR1 is MNHEY and CDR2 is SVGAGI. The trim removed 6 bases at V and 4 bases at J, leaving 8 bases unmatched. This CDR3 region has 14 residues. The CDR3 is CASRPPGTGYEQYF. The DNA for the CDR3 is TGTGCCAGCAGGCCACCGGGGACAGGATACGAGCAGTACTTC.

V gene TRBV21-1 combines with J gene TRBJ2-4; TRBD1 is taken as the D call from the table, unchecked against the DNA. TRBV21-1 is classified as a pseudogene. The CDR3 is 17 amino acids. For the CDR3, the DNA is TGTGCCAGCAGCACAGAGACAGGGCGTTGGGCCAAAAACATTCAGTACTTC. This translates into CASSTETGRWAKNIQYF.

The V and J genes are TRBV7-8 and TRBJ1-2; no definite D call. The V end lost 1 base, the J end lost 2 bases, and 8 bases lay between the germline ends. Germline loops: CDR1 SGHVS, CDR2 FQNEAQ. CDR3 size: 14 residues. CDR3 region: CASSLVGRNYGYTF. The CDR3 region has the DNA TGTGCCAGCAGCTTAGTGGGGAGAAACTATGGCTACACCTTC.

The rearrangement joins TRBV10-2 to TRBJ2-3; a weak D match, TRBD2 (7 bases). Germline V CDR1 and CDR2: WSHSY, SAAADI. The CDR3 is 14 amino acids. Trimming shortened V by 7 bases and J by 6 bases, and 17 bases separated the two germline ends. CDR3 amino acids: CASTGAWGGDTQYF. The CDR3 DNA reads TGCGCCAGCACAGGGGCCTGGGGGGGGGATACGCAGTATTTT.

This chain connects TRBV7-4 to TRBJ2-1, with 7 bases lining up with TRBD1. Trimming removed 1 base from V and 2 bases from J; junction bases left unmatched: 2. The V gene's germline CDR1 is SGHVT and CDR2 SQSDAQ. CDR3 size: 15 residues. In DNA, the CDR3 is TGTGCCAGCAGCTTAGTAACAGGGGCCTACAATGAGCAGTTCTTC. Its protein is CASSLVTGAYNEQFF.

The chain uses TRBV6-4 and TRBJ1-5; D ambiguous. CDR3 size: 11 residues. Per germline, CDR1 MRHNA and CDR2 SNTAGT. The V gene lost 10 bases and the J gene lost 3 bases, with 7 bases spanning the gap. CDR3 sequence (DNA): TGTGCCACCCGGGACAATCAGCCCCAGCATTTT. Protein: CATRDNQPQHF.

The chain joins TRBV3-1 (or the pseudogene TRBV3-2) to TRBJ1-2; D remains ambiguous. The CDR3 sequence is 13 residues long. The germline V and J ends were trimmed by 3 bases and 4 bases, with 9 bases remaining between them. Germline V gives CDR1 LGHDT, CDR2 YNNKEL (reference sequence). The CDR3 loop is CASSQGVSYGYTF. CDR3 nucleotide sequence: TGTGCCAGCAGCCAGGGCGTTTCCTATGGCTACACCTTC.

The rearrangement links TRBV30 to TRBJ1-2, with no clear D. Germline CDR1 GTSNPN, CDR2 SVGIG (reference sequence). Trimming removed 3 bases from V and 4 bases from J, with 15 bases in between. The CDR3 is 14 residues long. The CDR3 coding sequence is TGTGCCTGGAGCGCGACCGGGAACTTCTATGGCTACACCTTC. This sequence encodes CAWSATGNFYGYTF.

The V call is TRBV15, the J call TRBJ1-2; 7 bases line up with TRBD1. Germline-derived CDR1 and CDR2 are LNHNV and YYDKDF (reference sequence). This CDR3 has 14 residues. Losses at the gene ends were 1 base for V and 4 bases for J; bases not matched to a gene: 3. The CDR3 DNA sequence: TGTGCCACCAGCAGAGGGGACAGCCCCTATGGCTACACCTTC. It specifies CATSRGDSPYGYTF.